This T cell receptor (beta chain) was obtained from a study of early T cells in non-severe SARS-CoV-2 infection. Study-wide context: Bulk RNA from unsorted whole blood was sequenced; chains were unpaired.

This clonotype was observed a few times. The antigen remains undetermined. Whole-study results and caveats: Lookups in VDJdb leaned toward anti-spike CD8 responses and missed private and CD4 specificities.

Researchers tagged individual cDNA molecules with unique molecular identifiers. TCRdb recomputed calls from the 5' RACE reads with MiXCR, one row per CDR3 protein. The sample lists approximately 70,000 distinct CDR3 sequences, approximately 12% occurring once. This clonotype was sampled from an adult who was a healthcare worker with PCR-confirmed SARS-CoV-2 infection or an uninfected control (not recorded which). The donor label of this sample is uncertain. The source material was whole blood, sampled at baseline.

CDR3 residues: CASSPGTHYEQYF. Written as DNA, the CDR3 is TGTGCCAGCAGCCCCGGGACGCACTACGAGCAGTACTTC. The V call is TRBV5-7, the J call TRBJ2-7; D assignment may be TRBD1 or TRBD2 (5 bases each). TRBV5-7 is known as an ORF, though its function is uncertain. Trimming cost V 4 bases and J 3 bases, with 11 bases left between them. The CDR3 totals 13 residues.